This T cell receptor beta chain was captured in a study of T cells in Graves' hyperthyroidism and ophthalmopathy. The source material, RNA transcripts, was used to amplify TCR beta CDR3 regions. HTBI primers were used for first-round RT-PCR of the TCR CDR3. TCRdb reprocessed the multiplex PCR reads with MiXCR, giving one entry per CDR3 protein. The table shows around 480,000 distinct CDR3 sequences, with around 15% occurring only once. V lost 5 bases to trimming and J lost 0 bases; unmatched junction nucleotides: 17. The CDR3 runs to 20 residues. CDR1 and CDR2 (germline): SGHDT, YYEEEE. With a duration under 2 months, the hyperthyroidism was newly diagnosed in patients aged 18 to 65. Uncontrolled infections, other autoimmune diseases, pregnancy or lactation led to exclusion of patients. The PBMCs studied were ones that came from 10 ml fresh peripheral blood.

The V gene is TRBV5-6, the J gene TRBJ2-3, with 11 positions matching TRBD2. The sequence was collected from a young woman with Graves' hyperthyroidism. Sequencing input: blood. DNA for the CDR3: TGTGCCAGCAGACCAACGGGACTAGCGGACCCTCGAGGGAGCACAGATACGCAGTATTTT. Residues: CASRPTGLADPRGSTDTQYF.